The rows below give T cell receptor beta chains drawn from one sample of a study of blood T cell repertoires in COVID-19. This table comes from immunoSEQ multiplex PCR, and its TCRdb copy is limited to in-frame clones, with some not included. The sample has roughly 160,000 clones, more than 90% seen once. Sample: peripheral blood. These receptors came from a man aged 45-65 years with acute or convalescent COVID-19. Both conserved end residues are part of each CDR3. Each record gives: D gene, V gene, clone size, J gene, CDR3 DNA, CDR3 protein. A D gene is named only where the DNA matches it firmly. Not all rows give a size; the values are once, few, many and, for expanded clones, a class.

D gene: TRBD2; V gene: TRBV5-1; clone size: .; J gene: TRBJ2-7; CDR3 DNA: TGCGCCAGCAGCTTGGGCGAACTAGCGGGAGCCGGGAGGGAGCAGTACTTC; CDR3 protein: CASSLGELAGAGREQYF
D gene: TRBD1; V gene: TRBV5-8; clone size: .; J gene: TRBJ1-3; CDR3 DNA: TGTGCCAGCAGCCTGTCTTACACCGGGACAGGGGCGCTGGGAAACACCATATATTTT; CDR3 protein: CASSLSYTGTGALGNTIYF
D gene: TRBD2; V gene: TRBV10-3; clone size: once; J gene: TRBJ2-1; CDR3 DNA: TGTGCCATCAAGGAGCGGGAGATGAGTGAGCAGTTCTTC; CDR3 protein: CAIKEREMSEQFF
D gene: TRBD1; V gene: TRBV7-3; clone size: .; J gene: TRBJ1-6; CDR3 DNA: TGTGCCAGCAGCCAAACCGGGACAGCATATTCACCCCTCCACTTT; CDR3 protein: CASSQTGTAYSPLHF
D gene: .; V gene: TRBV6-1; clone size: .; J gene: TRBJ1-1; CDR3 DNA: TGTGCCAGCAGTGAAGGCCTTGACAGGATCGGGAGGGGAACTGAAGCTTTCTTT; CDR3 protein: CASSEGLDRIGRGTEAFF
D gene: .; V gene: TRBV12-3/TRBV12-4; clone size: .; J gene: TRBJ1-1; CDR3 DNA: TGTGCCAGCAGTAAAAGACATGCGGGAGCTTTCTTT; CDR3 protein: CASSKRHAGAFF
D gene: .; V gene: TRBV5-4; clone size: .; J gene: TRBJ1-2; CDR3 DNA: TGTGCCAGCAGCACAGGTGGGGGGTATAACTATGGCTACACCTTC; CDR3 protein: CASSTGGGYNYGYTF
D gene: .; V gene: TRBV7-9; clone size: .; J gene: TRBJ1-2; CDR3 DNA: TGTGCCAGCAGCTTAGGTCGGGTTTTTGGTGGCTACACCTTC; CDR3 protein: CASSLGRVFGGYTF
D gene: TRBD2; V gene: TRBV3-1/TRBV3-2; clone size: .; J gene: TRBJ2-3; CDR3 DNA: TGTGCCAGCCAATCCGCAGGAGCGGGAGGGCCGTATTTT; CDR3 protein: CASQSAGAGGPYF
D gene: .; V gene: TRBV18; clone size: .; J gene: TRBJ2-3; CDR3 DNA: TGTGCCAGCTCACCCGGGACTTGGGCAGATACGCAGTATTTT; CDR3 protein: CASSPGTWADTQYF
D gene: TRBD1; V gene: TRBV10-3; clone size: .; J gene: TRBJ2-7; CDR3 DNA: TGTGCCACCGGTCACAGGGGCGACGAGCAGTACTTC; CDR3 protein: CATGHRGDEQYF
D gene: TRBD1; V gene: TRBV2; clone size: .; J gene: TRBJ1-5; CDR3 DNA: TGTGCCAGCAGTCCGGACAGGGGGGACCAGCCCCAGCATTTT; CDR3 protein: CASSPDRGDQPQHF
D gene: .; V gene: TRBV14; clone size: .; J gene: TRBJ1-3; CDR3 DNA: TGTGCCAGCAGCCAAGAATCGTCCGTGGCCCTTTATTTT; CDR3 protein: CASSQESSVALYF
D gene: .; V gene: TRBV7-9; clone size: .; J gene: TRBJ2-5; CDR3 DNA: TGTGCCAGCAGCTTTCTAACGGAAGAGACCCAGTACTTC; CDR3 protein: CASSFLTEETQYF
D gene: .; V gene: TRBV19; clone size: .; J gene: TRBJ1-2; CDR3 DNA: TGTGCCAGTAGTACCAGGGTTTATGGCTACACCTTC; CDR3 protein: CASSTRVYGYTF
D gene: TRBD1; V gene: TRBV7-2; clone size: .; J gene: TRBJ1-1; CDR3 DNA: TGTGCCAGCAGCCCACAGGGGGCAGACACTGAAGCTTTCTTT; CDR3 protein: CASSPQGADTEAFF
D gene: .; V gene: TRBV29-1; clone size: .; J gene: TRBJ2-5; CDR3 DNA: TGCAGCGTTGACCGGCTAGCCTACACCTCGGGGGAGACCCAGTACTTC; CDR3 protein: CSVDRLAYTSGETQYF
D gene: .; V gene: TRBV11-2; clone size: .; J gene: TRBJ1-6; CDR3 DNA: TGTGCCAGCAGCACCCGGCGGGACTCCAGGTCAACCTATAATTCACCCCTCCACTTT; CDR3 protein: CASSTRRDSRSTYNSPLHF
D gene: .; V gene: TRBV7-2; clone size: .; J gene: TRBJ2-3; CDR3 DNA: TGTGCCAGCAGCTTAGGAGACAGAGACACAGATACGCAGTATTTT; CDR3 protein: CASSLGDRDTDTQYF
D gene: TRBD2; V gene: TRBV27; clone size: .; J gene: TRBJ2-1; CDR3 DNA: TGTGCCAGCAGTCCGGACCTAGCGGGGCAATACAATGAGCAGTTCTTC; CDR3 protein: CASSPDLAGQYNEQFF
D gene: TRBD1; V gene: TRBV6-1; clone size: .; J gene: TRBJ2-3; CDR3 DNA: TGTGCCAGCAGTGAAACAGGGGACAGGGGTTTAGATACGCAGTATTTT; CDR3 protein: CASSETGDRGLDTQYF
D gene: .; V gene: TRBV19; clone size: few; J gene: TRBJ1-1; CDR3 DNA: TGTGCCAGTAGTCCAGGGACACTGAACACTGAAGCTTTCTTT; CDR3 protein: CASSPGTLNTEAFF
D gene: TRBD1; V gene: TRBV5-4; clone size: once; J gene: TRBJ2-3; CDR3 DNA: TGTGCCAGCAGCCCTAGACAGGGGGCAGATACGCAGTATTTT; CDR3 protein: CASSPRQGADTQYF
D gene: TRBD2; V gene: TRBV10-3; clone size: .; J gene: TRBJ2-1; CDR3 DNA: TGTGCCATCAGTGAACGACTAGCGGGAATTAATGAGCAGTTCTTC; CDR3 protein: CAISERLAGINEQFF
D gene: .; V gene: TRBV7-2; clone size: .; J gene: TRBJ1-5; CDR3 DNA: TGTGCCAGCAGCTTATTTCAGGGACCCCAGCATTTT; CDR3 protein: CASSLFQGPQHF
D gene: .; V gene: TRBV27; clone size: .; J gene: TRBJ1-1; CDR3 DNA: TGTGCCAGCAGTTTAGACCCCCGACAGGCTATGAACACTGAAGCTTTCTTT; CDR3 protein: CASSLDPRQAMNTEAFF
D gene: .; V gene: TRBV7-9; clone size: .; J gene: TRBJ2-3; CDR3 DNA: TGTGCCAGCAGCCGGTACAGTGGGCCTAGCACAGATACGCAGTATTTT; CDR3 protein: CASSRYSGPSTDTQYF
D gene: TRBD2; V gene: TRBV27; clone size: .; J gene: TRBJ2-3; CDR3 DNA: TGTGCCAGCAGTTTAGCGGGAGGGCCGGGGGATACGCAGTATTTT; CDR3 protein: CASSLAGGPGDTQYF
D gene: .; V gene: TRBV7-9; clone size: .; J gene: TRBJ1-6; CDR3 DNA: TGTGCCAGCAGCTTAAGCAGGGTCAATTCACCCCTCCACTTT; CDR3 protein: CASSLSRVNSPLHF
D gene: TRBD2; V gene: TRBV9; clone size: .; J gene: TRBJ2-1; CDR3 DNA: TGTGCCAGCAGCGTAGATCCTGCGGGGGGGCTTTTCAATGAGCAGTTCTTC; CDR3 protein: CASSVDPAGGLFNEQFF
D gene: TRBD1; V gene: TRBV18; clone size: .; J gene: TRBJ2-5; CDR3 DNA: TGTGCCAGCTCACCTCAGACAGGGGAGGAGACCCAGTACTTC; CDR3 protein: CASSPQTGEETQYF
D gene: .; V gene: TRBV6-5; clone size: once; J gene: TRBJ2-1; CDR3 DNA: TGTGCCAGCAACAGTATGTCCTCCTACAATGAGCAGTTCTTC; CDR3 protein: CASNSMSSYNEQFF
D gene: .; V gene: TRBV7-6; clone size: .; J gene: TRBJ2-3; CDR3 DNA: TGTGCCAGCAGCTTAGTTTGGCGGGGGCTGGCAGATACGCAGTATTTT; CDR3 protein: CASSLVWRGLADTQYF
D gene: TRBD1; V gene: TRBV10-3; clone size: .; J gene: TRBJ2-2; CDR3 DNA: TGTGCCATCAGATCCTCCGGGACAGGGGACACCGGGGAGCTGTTTTTT; CDR3 protein: CAIRSSGTGDTGELFF
D gene: .; V gene: TRBV27; clone size: .; J gene: TRBJ2-6; CDR3 DNA: TGTGCCAGCAGTTCCCCCACAGGGCTCTCTGGGGCCAACGTCCTGACTTTC; CDR3 protein: CASSSPTGLSGANVLTF
D gene: .; V gene: TRBV10-2; clone size: .; J gene: TRBJ1-2; CDR3 DNA: TGCGCCAGCAGTGCGGGAGCGGATGGCTACACCTTC; CDR3 protein: CASSAGADGYTF
D gene: .; V gene: TRBV5-1; clone size: .; J gene: TRBJ1-2; CDR3 DNA: TGCGCCAGCAGGCAGACAGCAGCTAACTATGGCTACACCTTC; CDR3 protein: CASRQTAANYGYTF
D gene: .; V gene: TRBV28; clone size: few; J gene: TRBJ1-5; CDR3 DNA: TGTGGATCCCAGGGGCCGCCCGGTCAGCCCCAGCATTTT; CDR3 protein: CGSQGPPGQPQHF
D gene: .; V gene: TRBV5-1; clone size: .; J gene: TRBJ2-7; CDR3 DNA: TGCGCCAGCAGCCGCGGGTACGACGAGCAGTACTTC; CDR3 protein: CASSRGYDEQYF
D gene: TRBD2; V gene: TRBV30; clone size: .; J gene: TRBJ2-3; CDR3 DNA: TGTGCCTGGAACAGATATGGACTAGCGGGGAATTTT; CDR3 protein: CAWNRYGLAGNF
D gene: .; V gene: TRBV27; clone size: .; J gene: TRBJ2-5; CDR3 DNA: TGTGCCAGCAGTCCCGCGCCATACCAAGAGACCCAGTACTTC; CDR3 protein: CASSPAPYQETQYF
D gene: .; V gene: TRBV14; clone size: .; J gene: TRBJ2-1; CDR3 DNA: TGTGCCAGCAGCCAATCAACGACCGGGTTCGATGAGCAGTTCTTC; CDR3 protein: CASSQSTTGFDEQFF
D gene: .; V gene: TRBV6-5; clone size: .; J gene: TRBJ1-2; CDR3 DNA: TGTGCCAGCAGTTATTTTCCCCTTCGCGGCTATGGCTACACCTTC; CDR3 protein: CASSYFPLRGYGYTF
D gene: TRBD1; V gene: TRBV19; clone size: few; J gene: TRBJ1-1; CDR3 DNA: TGTGCCAGTAATCTACAGGGGGGGAACACTGAAGCTTTCTTT; CDR3 protein: CASNLQGGNTEAFF
D gene: TRBD2; V gene: TRBV18; clone size: .; J gene: TRBJ2-5; CDR3 DNA: TGTGCCAGCTCACCACCTGAGATAGCGGGAGTTCTCCAAGAGACCCAGTACTTC; CDR3 protein: CASSPPEIAGVLQETQYF
D gene: TRBD1; V gene: TRBV7-9; clone size: once; J gene: TRBJ1-4; CDR3 DNA: TGTGCCAGCAGCCTCATGGGGGACAGGGAAAAACTGTTTTTT; CDR3 protein: CASSLMGDREKLFF
D gene: TRBD1; V gene: TRBV7-9; clone size: .; J gene: TRBJ2-1; CDR3 DNA: TGTGCCAGCAGCTCAGGACAGGGAATTGAGCAGTTCTTC; CDR3 protein: CASSSGQGIEQFF
D gene: .; V gene: TRBV5-1; clone size: .; J gene: TRBJ1-4; CDR3 DNA: TGCGCCAGCAGCTTGGACACAACTAATGAAAAACTGTTTTTT; CDR3 protein: CASSLDTTNEKLFF
D gene: .; V gene: TRBV11-2; clone size: .; J gene: TRBJ2-3; CDR3 DNA: TGTGCCAGCAGCACCGAGGTAGACCAGAGTCGGTATTTT; CDR3 protein: CASSTEVDQSRYF
D gene: TRBD2; V gene: TRBV27; clone size: .; J gene: TRBJ2-3; CDR3 DNA: TGTGCCAGCAGTCCTAAGACTAGCGGCGTTCCTACAGATACGCAGTATTTT; CDR3 protein: CASSPKTSGVPTDTQYF